The clone carrying this T cell receptor beta chain was seen a few times. This CDR3 is built from 13 residues. The V gene's germline CDR1 is MNHNS and CDR2 SASEGT. V dropped 1 base and J dropped 3 bases, with 6 bases sitting between them. For the second PCR, which ran for roughly 6 to 12 cycles, a sample-barcoded 5' primer and a J-beta primer mix were used. TCRdb reanalysed the 5' RACE reads using MiXCR and keeps one entry per CDR3 protein. This sample has around 320,000 distinct CDR3 sequences, with around 27% found just once. The data are from a study of blood T cells in healthy people across ages. The sequence was obtained from a woman in her seventies in good health. The chain carries TRBV6-1 and TRBJ1-1; D is ambiguous. The sample consisted of blood. The CDR3 loop reads CASSEGRYTEAFF. Written as DNA, the CDR3 is TGTGCCAGCAGTGAAGGTCGGTACACTGAAGCTTTCTTT.